This TCR beta chain was sequenced for a study of response to subunit inactivated influenza vaccine. Findings and limits, study-wide: Few additional T cells are recruited per seasonal influenza vaccination, authors suggested.

Turning to this clonotype: No antigen is known for it.

TCRdb processed the RT-PCR reads anew with MiXCR; each CDR3 protein has one entry. The sample has about 610,000 distinct CDR3 sequences, roughly 15% seen once. Germline V gives CDR1 DFQATT, CDR2 SNEGSKA (reference sequence). CDR3 size: 13 residues. V dropped 2 bases and J dropped 3 bases, with 8 bases sitting between them. Sequences were derived from PBMCs from blood, sampled about 12 days after vaccination. The clonotype comes from a man in his fifties or sixties who received an inactivated influenza vaccine. The J gene is TRBJ1-5, the V gene TRBV20-1, with D maybe TRBD1 (5 bases). The CDR3 region is CSARRQTNQPQHF. Written as DNA, the CDR3 is TGCAGTGCTAGACGACAGACCAATCAGCCCCAGCATTTT.